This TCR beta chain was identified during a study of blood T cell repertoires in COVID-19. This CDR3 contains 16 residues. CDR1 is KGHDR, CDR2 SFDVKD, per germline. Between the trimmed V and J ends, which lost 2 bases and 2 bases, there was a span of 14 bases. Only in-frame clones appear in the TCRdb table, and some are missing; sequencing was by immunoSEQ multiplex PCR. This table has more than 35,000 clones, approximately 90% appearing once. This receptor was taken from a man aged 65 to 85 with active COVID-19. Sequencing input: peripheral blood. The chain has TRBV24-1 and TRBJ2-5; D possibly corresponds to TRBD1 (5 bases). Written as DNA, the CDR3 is TGTGCCACCAGTGATTCCGGACACGGAAGACAAGAGACCCAGTACTTC. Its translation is CATSDSGHGRQETQYF.